This TCR beta chain originates from a study of T-cell memory formation after mild COVID-19. MiXCR, applied by TCRdb to the 5' RACE reads, yields one record per CDR3 protein. The sample lists more than 250,000 distinct CDR3 sequences; 16% were seen once. This clonotype was seen a handful of times. The CDR3 has 14 residues. CDR1 and CDR2 (germline): SEHNR, FQNEAQ (reference sequence). V was clipped by 1 base and J by 1 base, with 7 bases between them. The sequence was obtained from a young man who had mild COVID-19 (a few samples of this study predate the infection). Cell type and time point are not known. The chain recombines TRBV7-9 with TRBJ1-1; D gene ambiguous. The sample comprised PBMCs or a T cell subset sorted from them (not recorded which). Here the CDR3 DNA reads TGTGCCAGCAGCTTAGATGGGGAGAACACTGAAGCTTTCTTT. Translation: CASSLDGENTEAFF.